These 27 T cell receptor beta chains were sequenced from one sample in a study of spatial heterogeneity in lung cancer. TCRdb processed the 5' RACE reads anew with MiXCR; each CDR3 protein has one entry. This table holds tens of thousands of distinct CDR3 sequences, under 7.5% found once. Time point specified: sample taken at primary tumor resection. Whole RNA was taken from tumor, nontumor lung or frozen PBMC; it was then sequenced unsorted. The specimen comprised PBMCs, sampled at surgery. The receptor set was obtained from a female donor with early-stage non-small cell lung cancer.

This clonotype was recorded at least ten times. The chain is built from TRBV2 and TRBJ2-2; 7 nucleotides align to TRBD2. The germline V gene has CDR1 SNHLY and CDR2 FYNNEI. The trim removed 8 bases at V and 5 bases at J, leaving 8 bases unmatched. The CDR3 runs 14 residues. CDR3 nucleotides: TGTGCCAGCCACGGGGGGATGTATACCGGGGAGCTGTTTTTT. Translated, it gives CASHGGMYTGELFF.

In DNA, the CDR3 is TGTGCCACCAGTGATTTGAATTGGCGGCGGGGGATCAATGAGCAGTTCTTC. Amino acids: CATSDLNWRRGINEQFF. The rearrangement links TRBV24-1 to TRBJ2-1; 7 bases are shared with TRBD2. The V and J ends lost 0 bases and 6 bases, in that order; junction bases with no gene match: 10. This CDR3 region has 17 residues. In germline, CDR1 is KGHDR, CDR2 SFDVKD.

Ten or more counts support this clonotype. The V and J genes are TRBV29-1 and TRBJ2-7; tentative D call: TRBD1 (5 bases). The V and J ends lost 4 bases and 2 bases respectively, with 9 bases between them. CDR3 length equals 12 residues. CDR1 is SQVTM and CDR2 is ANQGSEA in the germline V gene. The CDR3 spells CSVVGATYEQYF. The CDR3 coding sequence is TGCAGCGTTGTAGGGGCGACCTACGAGCAGTACTTC.

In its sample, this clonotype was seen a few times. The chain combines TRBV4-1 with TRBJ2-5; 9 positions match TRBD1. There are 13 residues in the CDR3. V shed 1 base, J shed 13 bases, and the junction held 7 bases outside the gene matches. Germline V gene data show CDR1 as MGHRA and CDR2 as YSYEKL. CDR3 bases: TGCGCCAGCAGCCAAGCCCCCGGGACAGGGTTGTACTTC. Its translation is CASSQAPGTGLYF.

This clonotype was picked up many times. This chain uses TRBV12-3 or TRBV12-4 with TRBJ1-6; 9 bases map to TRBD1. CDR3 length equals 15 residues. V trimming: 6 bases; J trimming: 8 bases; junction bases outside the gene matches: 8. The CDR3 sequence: CASRKGQGHYSPLHF. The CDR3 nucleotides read TGTGCCAGCAGGAAGGGACAGGGCCATTATTCACCCCTCCACTTT.

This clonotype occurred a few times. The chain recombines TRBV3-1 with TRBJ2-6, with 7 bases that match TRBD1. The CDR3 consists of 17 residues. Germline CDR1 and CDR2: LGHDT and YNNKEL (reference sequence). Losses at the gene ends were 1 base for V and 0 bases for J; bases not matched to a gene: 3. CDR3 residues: CASSQVGGASGANVLTF. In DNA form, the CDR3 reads TGTGCCAGCAGCCAAGTAGGGGGCGCCTCTGGGGCCAACGTCCTGACTTTC.

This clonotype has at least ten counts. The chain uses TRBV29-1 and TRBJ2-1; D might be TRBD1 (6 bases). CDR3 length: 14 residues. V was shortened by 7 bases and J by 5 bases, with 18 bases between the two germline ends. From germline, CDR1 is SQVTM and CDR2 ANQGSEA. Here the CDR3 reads CSAHRGRADNEQFF. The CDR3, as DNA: TGCAGCGCACATAGGGGGAGAGCCGACAATGAGCAGTTCTTC.

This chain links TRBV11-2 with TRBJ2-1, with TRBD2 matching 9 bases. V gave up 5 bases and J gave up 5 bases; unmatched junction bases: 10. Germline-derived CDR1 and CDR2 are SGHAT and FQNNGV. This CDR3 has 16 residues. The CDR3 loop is CASSPEAGGLHNEQFF. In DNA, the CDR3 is TGTGCCAGCAGCCCCGAAGCGGGGGGTCTCCACAATGAGCAGTTCTTC.

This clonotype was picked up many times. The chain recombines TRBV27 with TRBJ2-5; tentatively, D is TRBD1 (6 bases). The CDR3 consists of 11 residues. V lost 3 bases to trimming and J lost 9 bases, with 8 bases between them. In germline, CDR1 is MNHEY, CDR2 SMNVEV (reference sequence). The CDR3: CASSFSGAQYF. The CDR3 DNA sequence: TGTGCCAGCAGTTTCTCAGGGGCCCAGTACTTC.

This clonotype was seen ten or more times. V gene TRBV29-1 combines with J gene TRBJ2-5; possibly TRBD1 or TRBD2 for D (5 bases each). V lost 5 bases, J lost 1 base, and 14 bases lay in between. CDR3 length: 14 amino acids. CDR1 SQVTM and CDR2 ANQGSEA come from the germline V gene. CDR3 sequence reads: CSVSPGPTQETQYF. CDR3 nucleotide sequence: TGCAGCGTTAGTCCGGGACCCACCCAAGAGACCCAGTACTTC.

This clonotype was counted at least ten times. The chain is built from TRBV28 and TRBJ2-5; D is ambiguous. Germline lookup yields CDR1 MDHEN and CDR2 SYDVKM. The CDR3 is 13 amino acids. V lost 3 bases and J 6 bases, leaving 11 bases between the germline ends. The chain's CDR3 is CASSFLGRQTQYF. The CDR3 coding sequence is TGTGCCAGCAGTTTTTTAGGGCGACAGACCCAGTACTTC.

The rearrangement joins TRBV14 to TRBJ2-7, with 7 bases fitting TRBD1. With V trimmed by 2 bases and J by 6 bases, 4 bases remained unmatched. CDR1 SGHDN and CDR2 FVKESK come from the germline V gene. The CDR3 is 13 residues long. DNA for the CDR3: TGTGCCAGCAGCCAAATCCCAGGGGGCGAGCAGTACTTC. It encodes CASSQIPGGEQYF.

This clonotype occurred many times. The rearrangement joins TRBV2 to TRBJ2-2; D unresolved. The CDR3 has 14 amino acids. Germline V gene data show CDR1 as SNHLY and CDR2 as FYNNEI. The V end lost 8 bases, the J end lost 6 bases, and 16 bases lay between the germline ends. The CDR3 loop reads CASWTPRRAGELFF. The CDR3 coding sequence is TGTGCCAGCTGGACCCCCCGGCGAGCCGGGGAGCTGTTTTTT.

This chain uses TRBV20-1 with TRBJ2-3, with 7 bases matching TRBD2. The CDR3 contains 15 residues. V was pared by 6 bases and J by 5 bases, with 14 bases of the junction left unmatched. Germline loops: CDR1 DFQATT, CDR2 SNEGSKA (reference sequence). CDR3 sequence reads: CSASFKAGVGDTQYF. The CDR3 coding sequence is TGCAGTGCCTCCTTTAAGGCGGGGGTCGGAGATACGCAGTATTTT.

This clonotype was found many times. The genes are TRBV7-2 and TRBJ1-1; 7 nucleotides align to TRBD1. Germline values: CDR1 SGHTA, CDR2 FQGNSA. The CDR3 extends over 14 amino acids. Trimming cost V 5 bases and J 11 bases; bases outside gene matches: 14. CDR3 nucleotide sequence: TGTGCCAGCAGCCCCCCCGGACAGGCCGGCGAGGCTTTCTTT. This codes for CASSPPGQAGEAFF.

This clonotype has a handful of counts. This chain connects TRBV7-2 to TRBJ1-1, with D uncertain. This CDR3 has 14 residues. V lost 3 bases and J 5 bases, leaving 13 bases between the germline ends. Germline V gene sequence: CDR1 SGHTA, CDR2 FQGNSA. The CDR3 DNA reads TGTGCCAGCAGCTTGAGGACTCGAACTACTGAAGCTTTCTTT. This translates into CASSLRTRTTEAFF.

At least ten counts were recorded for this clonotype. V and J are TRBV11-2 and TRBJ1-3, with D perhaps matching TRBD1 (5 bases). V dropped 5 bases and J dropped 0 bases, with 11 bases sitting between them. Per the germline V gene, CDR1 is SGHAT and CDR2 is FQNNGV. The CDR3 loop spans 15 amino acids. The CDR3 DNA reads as TGTGCCAGCAGCCCCAGGGATTCCTCTGGAAACACCATATATTTT. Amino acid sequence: CASSPRDSSGNTIYF.

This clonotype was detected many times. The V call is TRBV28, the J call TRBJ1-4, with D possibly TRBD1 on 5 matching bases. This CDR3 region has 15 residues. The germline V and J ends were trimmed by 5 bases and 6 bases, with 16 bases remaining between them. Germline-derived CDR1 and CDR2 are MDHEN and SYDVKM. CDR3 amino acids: CASSAVRGVDEKLFF. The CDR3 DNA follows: TGTGCCAGCAGTGCCGTGAGGGGTGTGGATGAAAAACTGTTTTTT.

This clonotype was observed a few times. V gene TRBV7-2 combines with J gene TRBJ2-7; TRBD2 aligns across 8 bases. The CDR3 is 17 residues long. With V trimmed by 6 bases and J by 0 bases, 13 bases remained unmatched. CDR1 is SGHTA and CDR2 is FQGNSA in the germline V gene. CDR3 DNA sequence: TGTGCCAGCAGGAAGCGGGGGCCGGCCCTAAGCTCCTACGAGCAGTACTTC. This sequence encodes CASRKRGPALSSYEQYF.

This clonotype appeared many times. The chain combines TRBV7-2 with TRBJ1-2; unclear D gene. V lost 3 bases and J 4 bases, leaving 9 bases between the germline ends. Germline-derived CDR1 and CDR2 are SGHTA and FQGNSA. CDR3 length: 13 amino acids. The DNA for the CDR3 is TGTGCCAGCAGCTTCGGCCACCGCTATGGCTACACCTTC. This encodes CASSFGHRYGYTF.

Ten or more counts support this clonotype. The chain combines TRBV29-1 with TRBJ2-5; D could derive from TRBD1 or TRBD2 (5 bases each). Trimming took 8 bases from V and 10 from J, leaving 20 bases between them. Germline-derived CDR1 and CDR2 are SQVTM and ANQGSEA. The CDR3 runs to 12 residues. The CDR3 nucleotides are TGCAGCACGAGGGACCCGCAAGGGAACCAGTACTTC. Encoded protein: CSTRDPQGNQYF. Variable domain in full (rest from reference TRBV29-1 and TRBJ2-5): SAVISQKPSRDICQRGTSLTIQCQVDSQVTMMFWYRQQPGQSLTLIATANQGSEATYESGFVIDKFPISRPNLTFSTLTVSNMSPEDSSIYLCSTRDPQGNQYFGPGTRLLVL.

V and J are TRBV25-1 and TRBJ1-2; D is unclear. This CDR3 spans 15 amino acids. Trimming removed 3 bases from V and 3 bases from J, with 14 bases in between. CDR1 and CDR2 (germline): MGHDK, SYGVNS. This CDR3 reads CASSENIPPHYGYTF. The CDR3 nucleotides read TGTGCCAGCAGTGAGAACATCCCGCCGCACTATGGCTACACCTTC.

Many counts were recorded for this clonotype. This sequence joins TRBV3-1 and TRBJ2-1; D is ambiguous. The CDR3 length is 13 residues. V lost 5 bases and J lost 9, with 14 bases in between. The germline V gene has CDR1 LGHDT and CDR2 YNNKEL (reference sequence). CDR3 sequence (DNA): TGTGCCAGCAGCACTTGGATTTGGGGTGAGCAGTTCTTC. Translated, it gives CASSTWIWGEQFF.

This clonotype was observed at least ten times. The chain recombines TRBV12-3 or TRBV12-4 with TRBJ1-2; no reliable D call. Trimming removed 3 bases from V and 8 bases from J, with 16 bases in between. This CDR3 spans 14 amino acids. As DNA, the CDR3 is TGTGCCAGCAGTTTTTACGTGACGGCCGAAGGCTACACCTTC. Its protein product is CASSFYVTAEGYTF.

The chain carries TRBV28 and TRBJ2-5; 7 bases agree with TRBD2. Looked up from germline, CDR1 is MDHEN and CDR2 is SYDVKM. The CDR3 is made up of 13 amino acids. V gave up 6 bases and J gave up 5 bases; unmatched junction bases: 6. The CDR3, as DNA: TGTGCCAGCAGGCCCGCGGGGGACGAGACCCAGTACTTC. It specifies CASRPAGDETQYF.

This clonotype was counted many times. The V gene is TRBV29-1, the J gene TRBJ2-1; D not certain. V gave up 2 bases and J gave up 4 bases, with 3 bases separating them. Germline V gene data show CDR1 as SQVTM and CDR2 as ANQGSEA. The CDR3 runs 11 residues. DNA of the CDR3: TGCAGCGTTGAACTGTACAATGAGCAGTTCTTC. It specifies CSVELYNEQFF.

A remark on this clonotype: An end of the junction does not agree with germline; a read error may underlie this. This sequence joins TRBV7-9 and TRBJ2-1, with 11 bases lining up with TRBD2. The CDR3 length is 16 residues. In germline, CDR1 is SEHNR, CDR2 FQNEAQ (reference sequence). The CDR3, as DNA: TGTGTCAGCAGCCCCCCCGTAGCGGGGGGGCTTAATGAGCAGTTCTTC. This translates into CVSSPPVAGGLNEQFF.